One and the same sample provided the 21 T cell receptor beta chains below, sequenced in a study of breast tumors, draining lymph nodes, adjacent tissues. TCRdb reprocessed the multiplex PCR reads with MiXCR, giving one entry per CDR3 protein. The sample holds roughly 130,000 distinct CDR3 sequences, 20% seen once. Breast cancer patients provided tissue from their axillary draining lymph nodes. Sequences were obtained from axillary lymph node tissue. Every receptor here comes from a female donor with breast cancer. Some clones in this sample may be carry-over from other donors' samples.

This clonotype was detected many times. The CDR3 region has the DNA TGTGCCAGCAGCTACGGACAAGCCTACGAGCAGTACTTC. This gives the protein CASSYGQAYEQYF. The gene calls are TRBV5-5 and TRBJ2-7, with D tentatively TRBD1 (5 bases). This CDR3 region has 13 residues. Germline V gives CDR1 SGHKS, CDR2 YYEKEE (reference sequence). The germline V and J ends were trimmed by 3 bases and 2 bases, with 9 bases remaining between them. Filled out from reference TRBV5-5 and TRBJ2-7, the complete variable domain reads DAGVTQSPTHLIKTRGQQVTLRCSPISGHKSVSWYQQVLGQGPQFIFQYYEKEERGRGNFPDRFSARQFPNYSSELNVNALLLGDSALYLCASSYGQAYEQYFGPGTRLTVT.

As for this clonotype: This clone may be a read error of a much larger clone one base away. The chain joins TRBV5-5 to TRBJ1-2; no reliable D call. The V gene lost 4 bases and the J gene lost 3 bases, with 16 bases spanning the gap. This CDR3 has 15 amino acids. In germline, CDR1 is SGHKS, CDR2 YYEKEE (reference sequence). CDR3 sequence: CASSPDLNLDYGYTF. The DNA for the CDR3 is TGTGCCAGCAGCCCGGACTTGAATCTGGACTATGGCTACACCTTC.

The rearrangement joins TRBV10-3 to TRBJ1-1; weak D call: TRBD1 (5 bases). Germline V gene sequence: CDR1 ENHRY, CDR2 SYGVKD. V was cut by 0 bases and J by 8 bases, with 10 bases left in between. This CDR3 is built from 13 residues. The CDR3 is CAISESRGPEAFF. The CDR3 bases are TGTGCCATCAGTGAGTCGAGGGGCCCGGAAGCTTTCTTT.

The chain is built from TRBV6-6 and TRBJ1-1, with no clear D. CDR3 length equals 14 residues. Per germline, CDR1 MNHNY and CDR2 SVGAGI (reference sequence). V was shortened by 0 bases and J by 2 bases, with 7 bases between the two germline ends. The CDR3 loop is CASSYSYINTEAFF. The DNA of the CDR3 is TGTGCCAGCAGTTACTCCTATATAAACACTGAAGCTTTCTTT.

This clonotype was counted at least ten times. CDR3 DNA sequence: TGTGCCAGCAGCGCTACGAGACTCGAGCAGGGTTCACCCCTCCACTTT. Its protein is CASSATRLEQGSPLHF. The chain is built from TRBV7-6 and TRBJ1-6; tentatively, D is TRBD1 (5 bases). The ends were cut back, 5 bases at V and 9 bases at J, with 20 bases in the middle. CDR3 length: 16 residues. Germline CDR1 and CDR2: SGHVS and FNYEAQ.

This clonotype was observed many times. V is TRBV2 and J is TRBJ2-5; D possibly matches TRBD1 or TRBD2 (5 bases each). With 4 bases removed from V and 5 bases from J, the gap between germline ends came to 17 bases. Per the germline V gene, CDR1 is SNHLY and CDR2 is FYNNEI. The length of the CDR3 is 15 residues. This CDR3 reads CASSVFLGVGETQYF. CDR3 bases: TGTGCCAGCAGTGTCTTCTTGGGGGTTGGGGAGACCCAGTACTTC.

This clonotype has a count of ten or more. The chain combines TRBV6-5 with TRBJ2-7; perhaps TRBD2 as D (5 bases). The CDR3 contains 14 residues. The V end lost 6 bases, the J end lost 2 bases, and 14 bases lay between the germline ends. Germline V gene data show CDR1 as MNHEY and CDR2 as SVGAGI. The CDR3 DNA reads TGTGCCAGCAGCCCCGCGAGGGCTACCTACGAGCAGTACTTC. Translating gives CASSPARATYEQYF.

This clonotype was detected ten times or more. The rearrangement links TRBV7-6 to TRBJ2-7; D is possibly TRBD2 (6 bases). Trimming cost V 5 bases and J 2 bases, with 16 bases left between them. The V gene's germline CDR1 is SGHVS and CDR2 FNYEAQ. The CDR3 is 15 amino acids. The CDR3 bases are TGTGCCAGCAGCCCGATTAGCGGAGGGGCCTACGAGCAGTACTTC. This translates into CASSPISGGAYEQYF.

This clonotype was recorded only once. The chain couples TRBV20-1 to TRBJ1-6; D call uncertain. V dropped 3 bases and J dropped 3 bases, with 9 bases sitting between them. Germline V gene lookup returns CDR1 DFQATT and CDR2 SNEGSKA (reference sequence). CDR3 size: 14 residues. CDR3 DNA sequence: TGCAGTGCTAGCCGATCTGGCTATAATTCACCCCTCCACTTT. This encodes CSASRSGYNSPLHF.

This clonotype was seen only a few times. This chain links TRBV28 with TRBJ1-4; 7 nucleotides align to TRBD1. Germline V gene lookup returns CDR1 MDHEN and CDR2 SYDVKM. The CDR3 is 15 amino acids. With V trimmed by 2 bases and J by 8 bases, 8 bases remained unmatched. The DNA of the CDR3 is TGTGCCAGCAGTTTAATTGGCAGGGGGTACGAAAAACTGTTTTTT. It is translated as CASSLIGRGYEKLFF.

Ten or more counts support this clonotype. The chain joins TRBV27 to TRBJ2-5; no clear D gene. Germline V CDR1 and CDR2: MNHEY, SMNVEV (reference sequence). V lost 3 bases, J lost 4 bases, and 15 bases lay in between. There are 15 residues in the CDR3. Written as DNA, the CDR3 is TGTGCCAGCAGTTTGAGTGCAGGAACCATAGAGACCCAGTACTTC. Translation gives CASSLSAGTIETQYF.

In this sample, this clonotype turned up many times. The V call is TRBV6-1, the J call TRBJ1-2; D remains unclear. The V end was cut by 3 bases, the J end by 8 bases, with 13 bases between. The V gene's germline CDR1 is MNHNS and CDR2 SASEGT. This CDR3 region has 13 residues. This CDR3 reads CASSELLAEGYTF. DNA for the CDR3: TGTGCCAGCAGTGAGTTGTTGGCGGAAGGCTACACCTTC.

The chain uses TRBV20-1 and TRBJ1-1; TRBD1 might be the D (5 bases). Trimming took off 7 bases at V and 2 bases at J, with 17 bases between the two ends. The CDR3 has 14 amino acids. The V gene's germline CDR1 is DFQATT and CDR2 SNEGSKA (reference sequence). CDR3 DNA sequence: TGCAGTGGGACCGCGGGGGATCGCAACACTGAAGCTTTCTTT. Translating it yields CSGTAGDRNTEAFF.

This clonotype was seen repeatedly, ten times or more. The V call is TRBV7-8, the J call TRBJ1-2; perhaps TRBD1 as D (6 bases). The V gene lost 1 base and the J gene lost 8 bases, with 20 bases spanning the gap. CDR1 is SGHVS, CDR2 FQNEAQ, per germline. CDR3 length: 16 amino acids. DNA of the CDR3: TGTGCCAGCAGCTTAGATCAAAAACAGGGAAGGAGCGGCTACACCTTC. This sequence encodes CASSLDQKQGRSGYTF.

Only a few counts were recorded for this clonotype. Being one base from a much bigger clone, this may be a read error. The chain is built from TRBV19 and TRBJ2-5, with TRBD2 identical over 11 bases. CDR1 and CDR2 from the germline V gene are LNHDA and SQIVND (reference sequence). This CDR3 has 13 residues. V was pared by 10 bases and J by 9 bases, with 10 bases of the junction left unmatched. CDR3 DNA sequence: TGTGCCACTCCCCGGGGACTAGCGGAGGCCCAGTACTTC. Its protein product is CATPRGLAEAQYF.

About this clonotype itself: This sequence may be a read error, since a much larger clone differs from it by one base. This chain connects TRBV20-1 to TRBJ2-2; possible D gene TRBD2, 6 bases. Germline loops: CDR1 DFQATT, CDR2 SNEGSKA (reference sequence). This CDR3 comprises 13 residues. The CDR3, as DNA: TGCAGTGCTAGGGACGGAACTACCGGGGGGCTGTTTTTT. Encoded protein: CSARDGTTGGLFF.

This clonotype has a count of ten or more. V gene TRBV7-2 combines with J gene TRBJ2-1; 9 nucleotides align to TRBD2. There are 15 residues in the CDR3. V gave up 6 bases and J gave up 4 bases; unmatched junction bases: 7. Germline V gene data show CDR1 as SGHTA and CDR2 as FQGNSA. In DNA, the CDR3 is TGTGCCAGCAGGCCTACTAGCGGGCAGTACAATGAGCAGTTCTTC. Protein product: CASRPTSGQYNEQFF.

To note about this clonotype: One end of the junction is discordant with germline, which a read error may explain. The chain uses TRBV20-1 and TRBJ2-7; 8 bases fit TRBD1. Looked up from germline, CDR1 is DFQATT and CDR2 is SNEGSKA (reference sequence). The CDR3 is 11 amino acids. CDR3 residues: CNAGQGYEQYF. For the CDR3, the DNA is TGCAATGCTGGACAGGGCTACGAGCAGTACTTC.

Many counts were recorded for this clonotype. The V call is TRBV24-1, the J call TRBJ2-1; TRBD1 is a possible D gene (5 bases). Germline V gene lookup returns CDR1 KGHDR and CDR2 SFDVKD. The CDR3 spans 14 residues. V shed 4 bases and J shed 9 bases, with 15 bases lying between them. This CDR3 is CATSEMGPLGEQFF. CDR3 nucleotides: TGTGCCACCAGTGAGATGGGGCCATTGGGTGAGCAGTTCTTC.

The CDR3 nucleotides read TGTGCCAGCAGCCCCAAGGGACAGGCGAAGAACACCGGGGAGCTGTTTTTT. Translated, it gives CASSPKGQAKNTGELFF. The V and J genes are TRBV9 and TRBJ2-2; TRBD1 matches 8 bases. V dropped 4 bases and J dropped 1; count of bases not matched to a gene: 9. Per the germline V gene, CDR1 is SGDLS and CDR2 is YYNGEE. The CDR3 runs to 17 residues. Drawing the rest from reference TRBV9 and TRBJ2-2, the complete variable domain is DSGVTQTPKHLITATGQRVTLRCSPRSGDLSVYWYQQSLDQGLQFLIQYYNGEERAKGNILERFSAQQFPDLHSELNLSSLELGDSALYFCASSPKGQAKNTGELFFGEGSRLTVL.

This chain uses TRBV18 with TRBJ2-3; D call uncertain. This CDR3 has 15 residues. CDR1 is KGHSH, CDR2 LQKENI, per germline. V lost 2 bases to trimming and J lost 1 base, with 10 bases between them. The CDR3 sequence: CASSPSLDGTDTQYF. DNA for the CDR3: TGTGCCAGCTCACCATCTCTAGATGGCACAGATACGCAGTATTTT.